This TCR beta chain was identified during a study of cytomegalovirus exposure and HLA in healthy donors. The CDR3 loop spans 14 amino acids. The germline V gene encodes CDR1 SGHDT and CDR2 YYEEEE. Trimming removed 4 bases from V and 3 bases from J, with 14 bases in between. Findings and limits, study-wide: Most TCR sequences proved rare, with some public TCRs found in many donors. A highly shared variant cluster was judged a likely technical artifact.

The primer mix had 60 Vbeta and 13 Jbeta primers. The repertoire was sequenced with immunoSEQ multiplex PCR; TCRdb's copy has only in-frame clones and lacks some. This repertoire shows approximately 200,000 clones, 79% found once; its top ten account for 1.6%. This clone has more than one count but fewer than ten. The antigen is not known. Material for sequencing was PBMCs. The sequence derives from a woman aged 18-29 years in good health and CMV-seronegative. V is TRBV5-6 and J is TRBJ2-7; D is possibly TRBD1 (6 bases). The CDR3 reads CASSGGGAFYEQYF. The CDR3 coding sequence is TGTGCCAGCAGCGGGGGCGGAGCCTTCTACGAGCAGTACTTC.